The 29 T cell receptor beta chains presented below share a single source sample, sequenced in a study of cytomegalovirus exposure and HLA in healthy donors. The PCR was carried out with 60 Vbeta primers and 13 Jbeta primers. Using immunoSEQ multiplex PCR, the repertoire was profiled, and TCRdb retains in-frame clones only, with some absent. Of under 150,000 clones in the sample, roughly 79% were seen once. Material: PBMCs. Receptors originate from a male donor in good health and CMV-seronegative.

Written as DNA, the CDR3 is TGTGCCAGCAGCTTGGACAGGGACCCCCCCTATGGCTACACCTTC. Translating it yields CASSLDRDPPYGYTF. The chain has TRBV5-4 and TRBJ1-2, with D possibly being TRBD1 (6 bases). The V gene lost 0 bases and the J gene lost 4 bases, with 13 bases spanning the gap. Germline V CDR1 and CDR2: SGHNT, YYREEE (reference sequence). CDR3 length: 15 residues.

This clone was found a few times. The genes are TRBV30 and TRBJ1-5; weak D call: TRBD1 (6 bases). CDR1 is GTSNPN, CDR2 SVGIG, per germline (reference sequence). The CDR3 runs 14 residues. V dropped 2 bases and J dropped 4 bases, with 12 bases sitting between them. As DNA, the CDR3 is TGTGCCTGGAGTCGACAGGCGAAGAATCAGCCCCAGCATTTT. It yields the protein CAWSRQAKNQPQHF.

The CDR3 coding sequence is TGTGCCATCGGGTTAGGAGACTCCTATAATTCACCCCTCCACTTT. This gives the protein CAIGLGDSYNSPLHF. J is TRBJ1-6 and V is TRBV10-3; unclear D gene. The CDR3 totals 15 residues. Trimming left V 8 bases short and J 0 bases short, with 11 bases between. In germline, CDR1 is ENHRY, CDR2 SYGVKD.

The chain links TRBV7-6 to TRBJ2-7; tentatively, D is TRBD2 (5 bases). The CDR3 extends over 12 amino acids. Trimming stripped 4 bases from V and 6 bases from J, with 10 bases between. The germline CDR1 and CDR2 sequences are SGHVS and FNYEAQ. The CDR3 nucleotides read TGTGCCAGCAGCTCCAGGACTGGCGAGCAGTACTTC. Translated, it gives CASSSRTGEQYF.

V is TRBV6-1 and J is TRBJ2-7, with 11 bases aligning to TRBD1. This CDR3 has 16 residues. Losses at the gene ends were 4 bases for V and 4 bases for J; bases not matched to a gene: 9. In germline, CDR1 is MNHNS, CDR2 SASEGT. In DNA form, the CDR3 reads TGTGCCAGCAGTGGCTCCTTAGGACAGGGGGCTTACGAGCAGTACTTC. Its protein is CASSGSLGQGAYEQYF.

V gene TRBV27 combines with J gene TRBJ2-7, with 11 positions matching TRBD1. Germline lookup yields CDR1 MNHEY and CDR2 SMNVEV (reference sequence). The trim removed 5 bases at V and 1 base at J, leaving 7 bases unmatched. This CDR3 contains 16 residues. The CDR3 coding sequence is TGTGCCAGCAGTCCGCCGCGGGACAGGGGGTCCTACGAGCAGTACTTC. Translating gives CASSPPRDRGSYEQYF.

The chain employs TRBV27 and TRBJ1-2; 10 nucleotides line up with TRBD1. The CDR3 is 16 amino acids. From germline, CDR1 is MNHEY and CDR2 SMNVEV (reference sequence). With V trimmed by 6 bases and J by 4 bases, 11 bases remained unmatched. The CDR3 here is CASSFFGQGDPYGYTF. The CDR3 nucleotides read TGTGCCAGCAGCTTTTTTGGACAGGGGGACCCCTATGGCTACACCTTC.

The gene calls are TRBV30 and TRBJ1-6, with 8 bases matching TRBD1. With V trimmed by 3 bases and J by 5 bases, 12 bases remained unmatched. Germline V CDR1 and CDR2: GTSNPN, SVGIG (reference sequence). This CDR3 is 17 amino acids long. CDR3 in amino acids: CAWSSRRDRRNNSPLHF. DNA of the CDR3: TGTGCCTGGAGCTCCCGCCGGGACAGGAGAAATAATTCACCCCTCCACTTT.

About this clone: The junction and the germline gene differ at one end; a read error may be behind it. V is TRBV5-1 and J is TRBJ2-5, with 7 bases lining up with TRBD2. This CDR3 has 16 residues. CDR1 and CDR2 from the germline V gene are SGHRS and YFSETQ. CDR3 sequence (DNA): TGCGCCCGCAGCCCAGGCCTGGGGGGGATCCAAGAGACCCAGTACTTC. Protein sequence: CARSPGLGGIQETQYF.

This sequence joins TRBV29-1 and TRBJ2-1; tentative D call: TRBD2 (5 bases). The CDR3 extends over 14 amino acids. Trimming removed 1 base at V and 9 bases at J, with 16 bases between. Germline V gene sequence: CDR1 SQVTM, CDR2 ANQGSEA. The CDR3 bases are TGCAGCGTTGAAGCCCCAGCCGAGGGCGGTGAGCAGTTCTTC. Protein product: CSVEAPAEGGEQFF.

J is TRBJ2-5 and V is TRBV5-1, with 12 bases that match TRBD2. Germline assignment: CDR1 SGHRS and CDR2 YFSETQ. CDR3 length equals 16 residues. Trimming took 4 bases from V and 2 from J; bases not matched to a gene: 6. The CDR3 reads CASSPRTSGAQETQYF. The CDR3 DNA reads as TGCGCCAGCAGCCCGCGGACTAGCGGGGCACAAGAGACCCAGTACTTC.

Only a few counts were recorded for this clone. This chain joins TRBV4-3 and TRBJ2-3; D gene ambiguous. V was cut by 5 bases and J by 2 bases, with 11 bases left in between. Germline loops: CDR1 LGHNA, CDR2 YSLEER. This CDR3 comprises 14 residues. CDR3 nucleotide sequence: TGCGCCAGCAGCGACGGAGTAAACACAGATACGCAGTATTTT. This gives the protein CASSDGVNTDTQYF.

The chain links TRBV5-1 to TRBJ2-7; weak D call: TRBD2 (6 bases). The germline V gene encodes CDR1 SGHRS and CDR2 YFSETQ. The V end was cut by 0 bases, the J end by 0 bases, with 7 bases between. The CDR3 is 14 amino acids. The CDR3, as DNA: TGCGCCAGCAGCTTGGCGGGGGACTCCTACGAGCAGTACTTC. It yields the protein CASSLAGDSYEQYF.

A few counts support this clone. This CDR3 reads CASTREVAGANVLTF. The DNA of the CDR3 is TGTGCCAGCACCCGAGAAGTCGCTGGGGCCAACGTCCTGACTTTC. The chain carries TRBV11-2 and TRBJ2-6; D gene uncertain. Germline CDR1 SGHAT, CDR2 FQNNGV. The V and J ends lost 7 bases and 2 bases respectively, with 12 bases between them. This CDR3 region has 15 residues.

V and J are TRBV30 and TRBJ2-2; 11 bases align to TRBD2. V was clipped by 4 bases and J by 8 bases; unmatched bases: 12. This CDR3 has 16 residues. Germline CDR1 and CDR2: GTSNPN and SVGIG (reference sequence). The CDR3 here is CAWTYGTSGAVGELFF. The CDR3 coding sequence is TGTGCCTGGACGTACGGGACTAGCGGTGCCGTGGGGGAGCTGTTTTTT.

The rearrangement joins TRBV4-1 to TRBJ2-2, with D possibly TRBD2 on 5 matching bases. Germline V gene lookup returns CDR1 MGHRA and CDR2 YSYEKL. The CDR3 has 15 amino acids. V shed 2 bases and J shed 0 bases, with 7 bases lying between them. Written as DNA, the CDR3 is TGCGCCAGCAGCCAACAACTAGCGAACACCGGGGAGCTGTTTTTT. Protein: CASSQQLANTGELFF.

This clone was seen only a few times. The rearrangement links TRBV9 to TRBJ2-5; TRBD2 might be the D (5 bases). Trimming took 0 bases from V and 5 from J, leaving 17 bases between them. The CDR3 runs 16 residues. Germline CDR1 is SGDLS and CDR2 is YYNGEE. CDR3 DNA sequence: TGTGCCAGCAGCGTAGGCCCGGGGTTAAACATGGAGACCCAGTACTTC. Amino acid sequence: CASSVGPGLNMETQYF. Combining the CDR3 with reference TRBV9 and TRBJ2-5 gives the whole variable domain DSGVTQTPKHLITATGQRVTLRCSPRSGDLSVYWYQQSLDQGLQFLIQYYNGEERAKGNILERFSAQQFPDLHSELNLSSLELGDSALYFCASSVGPGLNMETQYFGPGTRLLVL.

The chain has TRBV30 and TRBJ1-6, with unresolved D. Trimming shortened V by 0 bases and J by 4 bases, and 10 bases separated the two germline ends. Germline V gene data show CDR1 as GTSNPN and CDR2 as SVGIG (reference sequence). The CDR3 has 15 residues. CDR3 nucleotide sequence: TGTGCCTGGAGTGTCCCCAGGAAATATAATTCACCCCTCCACTTT. This encodes CAWSVPRKYNSPLHF.

Written as DNA, the CDR3 is TGTGCCAGTAGTATCCGACAGGGGGTAGCGGATTCACCCCTCCACTTT. It is translated as CASSIRQGVADSPLHF. V and J are TRBV19 and TRBJ1-6; 9 nucleotides match TRBD1. V was clipped by 3 bases and J by 8 bases; unmatched bases: 8. CDR3 length equals 16 residues. Germline V gives CDR1 LNHDA, CDR2 SQIVND (reference sequence).

The J gene is TRBJ2-5, the V gene TRBV2; 12 positions agree with TRBD2. V lost 7 bases to trimming and J lost 9 bases; unmatched junction nucleotides: 9. Per germline, CDR1 SNHLY and CDR2 FYNNEI. This CDR3 has 14 amino acids. The CDR3 here is CASTFASGGGAQYF. The CDR3 region has the DNA TGTGCCAGCACCTTTGCTAGCGGGGGGGGCGCCCAGTACTTC. Together with reference TRBV2 and TRBJ2-5, the CDR3 gives the full variable domain: EPEVTQTPSHQVTQMGQEVILRCVPISNHLYFYWYRQILGQKVEFLVSFYNNEISEKSEIFDDQFSVERPDGSNFTLKIRSTKLEDSAMYFCASTFASGGGAQYFGPGTRLLVL.

Remarks on this clone: The junction does not match germline at one end; this may be a read error. This chain links TRBV7-7 with TRBJ2-1, with TRBD2 identical over 14 bases. From germline, CDR1 is SSHAT and CDR2 FNYEAQ (reference sequence). The CDR3 runs 18 residues. The CDR3 reads CASSQSPRTSGRLDEQFF. The CDR3 DNA reads TGTGCTAGCAGCCAATCCCCCAGGACTAGCGGGAGGTTGGATGAGCAGTTCTTC.

The chain employs TRBV27 and TRBJ2-1, with a weak D call TRBD2 (5 bases). The CDR3 extends over 16 amino acids. Trimming shortened V by 7 bases and J by 1 base, and 17 bases separated the two germline ends. Germline V gene data show CDR1 as MNHEY and CDR2 as SMNVEV (reference sequence). Here the CDR3 reads CASKEWGVGSYNEQFF. The CDR3 coding sequence is TGTGCCAGCAAGGAATGGGGAGTTGGATCCTACAATGAGCAGTTCTTC.

V is TRBV6-1 and J is TRBJ2-7; maybe TRBD1 (6 bases). The CDR3 totals 13 residues. V lost 10 bases to trimming and J lost 0 bases, with 13 bases between them. Germline V gene lookup returns CDR1 MNHNS and CDR2 SASEGT. DNA of the CDR3: TGTGCCACTGCCGGGACACCCTCCTACGAGCAGTACTTC. Its translation is CATAGTPSYEQYF.

The chain is built from TRBV7-9 and TRBJ2-3, with 9 bases that match TRBD1. The CDR3 contains 17 residues. The V segment lost 5 bases and the J segment 5 bases; nucleotides outside the gene matches: 14. The germline gives CDR1 SEHNR, CDR2 FQNEAQ (reference sequence). CDR3 nucleotides: TGTGCCAGCAGCCGCCCCCCGGGGACAGGGCCCGTAGATACGCAGTATTTT. As protein: CASSRPPGTGPVDTQYF.

The rearrangement links TRBV27 to TRBJ2-3; 10 bases fit TRBD2. The germline CDR1 and CDR2 sequences are MNHEY and SMNVEV (reference sequence). Trimming at V came to 4 bases and at J to 1 base, leaving 5 bases not matched to a gene. This CDR3 spans 16 amino acids. The CDR3 spells CASSWGTSVGTDTQYF. Here the CDR3 DNA reads TGTGCCAGCAGTTGGGGGACTAGCGTAGGCACAGATACGCAGTATTTT.

The table lists this clone with a few counts. V usage is TRBV15 and J usage is TRBJ1-2; TRBD1 agrees at 7 bases. Germline V gene data show CDR1 as LNHNV and CDR2 as YYDKDF (reference sequence). The CDR3 spans 13 residues. Germline trimming cut 1 base from V and 6 bases from J; bases unmatched to any gene: 2. This chain's CDR3 is CATSRGGTDGYTF. Here the CDR3 DNA reads TGTGCCACCAGCAGAGGGGGGACAGATGGCTACACCTTC.

The chain carries TRBV29-1 and TRBJ2-1; the D gene is possibly TRBD1 (6 bases). In germline, CDR1 is SQVTM, CDR2 ANQGSEA. The CDR3 length is 16 residues. V was trimmed by 0 bases and J by 4 bases, leaving 16 bases between them. The CDR3 here is CSVEDLYRATYNEQFF. As DNA, the CDR3 is TGCAGCGTTGAAGATCTTTACAGGGCTACATACAATGAGCAGTTCTTC.

This clone was picked up a small number of times. The chain recombines TRBV19 with TRBJ2-7; TRBD1 might be the D (6 bases). In germline, CDR1 is LNHDA, CDR2 SQIVND (reference sequence). V was shortened by 6 bases and J by 3 bases, with 12 bases between the two germline ends. The CDR3 contains 13 residues. CDR3 sequence: CASRGTGYYEQYF. The CDR3, as DNA: TGTGCCAGTAGGGGAACAGGGTACTACGAGCAGTACTTC.

This clone was seen a few times. The chain uses TRBV19 and TRBJ1-5, with 8 bases fitting TRBD1. The CDR3 is 20 amino acids. V lost 0 bases to trimming and J lost 0 bases; unmatched junction nucleotides: 13. CDR1 LNHDA and CDR2 SQIVND come from the germline V gene (reference sequence). CDR3 protein: CASSIDLARGPWNSNQPQHF. The CDR3 nucleotides are TGTGCCAGTAGTATAGATCTTGCCAGGGGGCCTTGGAATAGCAATCAGCCCCAGCATTTT.